This T cell receptor beta chain originates from a study of Ad26.COV2.S vaccination and SARS-CoV-2 variants. Study-level information: Intramuscular Ad26.COV2.S doses were given once or twice, 56 days apart.

Treatment described: roughly 19 received Ad26.COV2.S at low or high dose, single or two shots; several received placebo; per-sample allocation not given. Samples were taken on day 63 after the first vaccine or placebo injection. As concerns this clone: Its antigen is currently unknown.

Profiling relied on immunoSEQ multiplex PCR, and the TCRdb table lists in-frame clones only, not all of them. This table holds approximately 300,000 clones, approximately 80% found once. Findings of the study overall: Researchers cautioned that TCR breadth and depth analyses may have underestimated total T cell responses. Placebo and vaccine recipients had non-spike TCR breadth that was similar.

The specimen was peripheral blood, collected in a trial of Ad26.COV2.S vaccine versus placebo. The TCR was taken from a person aged 18-65 years who received the Ad26.COV2.S COVID-19 vaccine or a placebo.

CDR3 residues: CASSYRLAGGTDTQYF. CDR3 nucleotide sequence: TGTGCCAGCAGCTACCGACTAGCGGGGGGCACAGATACGCAGTATTTT. The chain combines TRBV7-2 with TRBJ2-3; TRBD2 aligns across 12 bases. Per the germline V gene, CDR1 is SGHTA and CDR2 is FQGNSA. This CDR3 contains 16 residues. V dropped 4 bases and J dropped 1; count of bases not matched to a gene: 3.